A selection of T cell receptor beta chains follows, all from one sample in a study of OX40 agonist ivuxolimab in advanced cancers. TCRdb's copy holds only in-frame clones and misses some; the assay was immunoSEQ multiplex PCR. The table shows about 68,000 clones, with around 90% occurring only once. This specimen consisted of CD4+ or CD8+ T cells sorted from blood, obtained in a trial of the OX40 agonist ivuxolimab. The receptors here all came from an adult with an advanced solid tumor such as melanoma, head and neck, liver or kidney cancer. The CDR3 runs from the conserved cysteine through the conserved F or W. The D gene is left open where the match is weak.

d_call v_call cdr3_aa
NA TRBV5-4 CASSPGSRTEPPKLFF
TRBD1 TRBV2 CASSPRGPYEQYF
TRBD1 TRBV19 CASSILPGQLNQPQHF
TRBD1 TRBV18 CASSTKQGYEQYF
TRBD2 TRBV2 CASLRLAPSYEQYF
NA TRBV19 CASSIVGLSNQPQHF
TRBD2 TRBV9 CASSLGLTPQETQYF
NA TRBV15 CATSRDSNNRAGNTF
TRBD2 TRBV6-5 CASSSTSGRRADTQYF
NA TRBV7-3 CASSLVGGERSYEQYF
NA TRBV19 CASSLRGTNGYTF
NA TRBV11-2 CASSLDTGFRGYTF
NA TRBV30 CAWMSALGEQYF
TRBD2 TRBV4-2 CASSQDPTTSRSSYNEQFF
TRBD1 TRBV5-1 CASSLDRTGADNEQFF
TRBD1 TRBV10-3 CAISEGQGGRPQHF
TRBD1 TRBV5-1 CASSVQGAGEQFF
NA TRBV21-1 CASSKDVDRVTQETQYF
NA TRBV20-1 CSATALVEQYF
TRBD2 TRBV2 CASSDMTSGSQWEQFF
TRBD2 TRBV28 CAGKTSGRYEQYF
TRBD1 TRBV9 CASSVGQGFYEQYF
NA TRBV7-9 CASSLSLGAPVDELFF
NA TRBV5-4 CASSFGRVFNTEAFF
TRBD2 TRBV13 CASSLSRTSGAGEQFF
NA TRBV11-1 CASSLVAGQVYNEQFF
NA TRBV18 CASSETVNTEAFF
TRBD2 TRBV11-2 CASSLVPSGSSDTQYF
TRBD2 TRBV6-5 CASSIAGARTDTQYF
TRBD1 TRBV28 CAASGGRAAEAFF
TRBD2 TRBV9 CASSVDPGGRSLEQFF
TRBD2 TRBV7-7 CASSLGASGDYEQYF
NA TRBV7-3 CASSSGHTNTEAFF
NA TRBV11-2 CASSLVARGRRYYEQYF
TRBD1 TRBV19 CASRDRGNTEAFF
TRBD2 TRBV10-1 CASSASGRAHEQYF
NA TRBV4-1 CASSQSHGTSNEKLFF
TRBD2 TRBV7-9 CAYASSGSYEQYF
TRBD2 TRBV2 CASTAGVKYEQFF
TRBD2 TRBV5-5 CASSLVLAGGYNEQFF
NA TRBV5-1 CASSSGGQETQYF
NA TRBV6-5 CASSTAGTEAFF
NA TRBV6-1 CASRGVGAYNEQFF
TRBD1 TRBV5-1 CASSPDRVGGYTF
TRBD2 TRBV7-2 CASSLRTSRLNEQYF
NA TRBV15 CATSRGLGASSYEQYF
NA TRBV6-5 CASSSIVGDTQYF
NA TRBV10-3 CAISESGSAQSKNIQYF
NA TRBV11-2 CASSASLGSGSRETQYF
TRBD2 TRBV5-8 CASSRGLAGAWSYEQYF
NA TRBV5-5 CASSFEVSYEQYF
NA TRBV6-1 CASSDGRLNTEAFF
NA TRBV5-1 CASSLVTYEQFF
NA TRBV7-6 CASSLDVGSGANVLTF